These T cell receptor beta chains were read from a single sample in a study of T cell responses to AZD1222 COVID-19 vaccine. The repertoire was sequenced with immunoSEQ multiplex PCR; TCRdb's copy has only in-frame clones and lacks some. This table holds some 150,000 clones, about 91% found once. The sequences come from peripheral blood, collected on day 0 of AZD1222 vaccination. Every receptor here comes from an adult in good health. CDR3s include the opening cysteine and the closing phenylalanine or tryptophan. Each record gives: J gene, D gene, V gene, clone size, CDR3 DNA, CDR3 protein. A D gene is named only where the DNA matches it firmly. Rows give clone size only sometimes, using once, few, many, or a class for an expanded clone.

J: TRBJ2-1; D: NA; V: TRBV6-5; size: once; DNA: TGTGCCAGCAGTTACTCGCATGAGCAGTTCTTC; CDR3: CASSYSHEQFF
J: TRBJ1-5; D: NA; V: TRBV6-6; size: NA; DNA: TGTGCCAGCAGCAATTGGGGGGTGGGCAATCAGCCCCAGCATTTT; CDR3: CASSNWGVGNQPQHF
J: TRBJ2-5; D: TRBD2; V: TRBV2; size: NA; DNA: TGTGCCAGCACCGAGCGGGGGAATCGGGAGACCCAGTACTTC; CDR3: CASTERGNRETQYF
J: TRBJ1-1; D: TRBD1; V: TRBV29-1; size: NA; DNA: TGCAGCGTTGAAAGTTGGTCGACAGGGCTGAGTGAAGCTTTCTTT; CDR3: CSVESWSTGLSEAFF
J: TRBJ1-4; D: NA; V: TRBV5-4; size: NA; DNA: TGTGCCAGCAGCTTGGATGAAAAACTGTTTTTT; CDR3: CASSLDEKLFF
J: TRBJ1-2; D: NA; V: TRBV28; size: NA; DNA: TGTGCCAGCCTCCGGGACCGTTCCGCTCTCTCTGGCTACACCTTC; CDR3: CASLRDRSALSGYTF
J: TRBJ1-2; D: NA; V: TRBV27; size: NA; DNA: TGTGCCAGCAGTTCCCGGTGGGACCAGCTAAACTCTTTTGGCTACACCTTC; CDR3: CASSSRWDQLNSFGYTF
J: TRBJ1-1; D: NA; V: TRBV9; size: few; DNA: TGTGCCAGCAGCCCACGGATTTACACTGAAGCTTTCTTT; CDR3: CASSPRIYTEAFF
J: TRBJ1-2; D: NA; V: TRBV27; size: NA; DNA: TGTGCCAGCAGTTTAAGTTATTTGGGGAGGAGTGGCTACACCTTC; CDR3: CASSLSYLGRSGYTF
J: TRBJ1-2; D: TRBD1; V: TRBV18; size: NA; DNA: TGTGCCAGCTCACCCTACGGACAGGGCGAGGGTGGCTACACCTTC; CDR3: CASSPYGQGEGGYTF
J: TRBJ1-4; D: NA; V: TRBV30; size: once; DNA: TGTGCCTGGACTGGCTGGGGGACTGCGGGTGAAAAACTGTTTTTT; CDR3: CAWTGWGTAGEKLFF
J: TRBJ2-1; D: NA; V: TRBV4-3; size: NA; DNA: TGCGCCAGCAGCCACCAAGGAAACTACAATGAGCAGTTCTTC; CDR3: CASSHQGNYNEQFF
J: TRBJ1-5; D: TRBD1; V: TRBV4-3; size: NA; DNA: TGCGCCAGCAGCCAAGACCGGGGACAGGGGGGTCTTGGCAATCAGCCCCAGCATTTT; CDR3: CASSQDRGQGGLGNQPQHF
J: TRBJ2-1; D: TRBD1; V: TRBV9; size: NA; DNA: TGTGCCAGCAGTACAGGACAGGGGTACAATGAGCAGTTCTTC; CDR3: CASSTGQGYNEQFF
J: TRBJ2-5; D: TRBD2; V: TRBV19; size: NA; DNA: TGTGCCAGTAGTATAGGGCGGACTAGCGGGGGGGGAGAGACCCAGTACTTC; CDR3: CASSIGRTSGGGETQYF
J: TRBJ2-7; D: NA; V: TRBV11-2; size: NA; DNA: TGTGCCAGCAGCTCGACAATCCTGGGCCTCTCCTACGAGCAGTACTTC; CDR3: CASSSTILGLSYEQYF
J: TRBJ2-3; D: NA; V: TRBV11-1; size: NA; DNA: TGTGCCAGCAGCTTAAACCCTCCAGATACGCAGTATTTT; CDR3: CASSLNPPDTQYF
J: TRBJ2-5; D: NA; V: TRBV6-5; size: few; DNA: TGTGCCAGCAGAGCAGGAGAGACCCAGTACTTC; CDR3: CASRAGETQYF
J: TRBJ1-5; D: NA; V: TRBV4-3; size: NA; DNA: TGCGCCAGCAGCCAAGATTTACCGCAGCCCCAGCATTTT; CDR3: CASSQDLPQPQHF
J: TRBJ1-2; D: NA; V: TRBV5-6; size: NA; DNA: TGTGCCAGCAGCTTTATGGACTTTTATGGCTACACCTTC; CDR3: CASSFMDFYGYTF
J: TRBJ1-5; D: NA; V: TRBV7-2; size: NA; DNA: TGTGCCAGGTCGACAGCCCCTCATGCTACTAATCAGCCCCAGCATTTT; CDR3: CARSTAPHATNQPQHF
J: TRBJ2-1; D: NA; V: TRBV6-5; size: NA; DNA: TGTGCCAGCAGTTACAATGGGGACTTTCAATACAATGAGCAGTTCTTC; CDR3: CASSYNGDFQYNEQFF
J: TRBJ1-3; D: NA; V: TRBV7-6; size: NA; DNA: TGTGCCAGCAGCGCCCGACAAACCATATATTTT; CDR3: CASSARQTIYF
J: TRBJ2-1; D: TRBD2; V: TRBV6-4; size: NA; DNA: TGTGCCAGCAGCCTACACGGGACTAGGGACAATGAGCAGTTCTTC; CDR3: CASSLHGTRDNEQFF
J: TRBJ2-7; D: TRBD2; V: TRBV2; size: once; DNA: TGTGCCAGCAGTGGCCTGGGGACTAGCGGGCTGGGCGAGCAGTACTTC; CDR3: CASSGLGTSGLGEQYF
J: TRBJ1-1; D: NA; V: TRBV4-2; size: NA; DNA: TGTGCCAGCAGCCAAGAACCCAGGACCACTGAAGCTTTCTTT; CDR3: CASSQEPRTTEAFF
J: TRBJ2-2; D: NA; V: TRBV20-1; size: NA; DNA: TGCAGTGCTAGTACTCGCAAGGGGGTTCCCGGGGAGCTGTTTTTT; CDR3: CSASTRKGVPGELFF
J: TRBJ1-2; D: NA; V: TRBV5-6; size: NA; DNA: TGTGCCAGCAGCCCCACAGGGATCGGCTACACCTTC; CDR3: CASSPTGIGYTF
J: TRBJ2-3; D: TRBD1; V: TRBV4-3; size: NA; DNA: TGCGCCAGCAGCCAAGGGACAGGGAAGCCAGATACGCAGTATTTT; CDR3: CASSQGTGKPDTQYF
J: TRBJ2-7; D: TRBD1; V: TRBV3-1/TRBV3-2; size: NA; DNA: TGTGCCAGCAGCCAAGATCTGACGCCCGGCCTTCGGGACAGGGTTCTCTTAAACTACGAGCAGTACTTC; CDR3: CASSQDLTPGLRDRVLLNYEQYF
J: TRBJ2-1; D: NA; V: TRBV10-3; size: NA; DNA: TGTGCCAGTCGGGGGTCACCCTACAATGAGCAGTTCTTC; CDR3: CASRGSPYNEQFF
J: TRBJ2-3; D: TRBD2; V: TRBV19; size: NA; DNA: TGTGCCAGTAGTATGGGACTAGCGGGGGGCCCCACAGATACGCAGTATTTT; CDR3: CASSMGLAGGPTDTQYF
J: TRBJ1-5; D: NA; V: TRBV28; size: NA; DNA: TGTGCCAGCAGTTCCCCGCCAAATTTTTATAGCAATCAGCCCCAGCATTTT; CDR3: CASSSPPNFYSNQPQHF
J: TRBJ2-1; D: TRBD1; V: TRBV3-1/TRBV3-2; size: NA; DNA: TGTGCCAGCAGCCCTCGGGCCAAACAGGGGGCTCCCCTCTACAATGAGCAGTTCTTC; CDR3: CASSPRAKQGAPLYNEQFF
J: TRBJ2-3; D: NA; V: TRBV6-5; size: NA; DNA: TGTGCCAGCAGTTACCTGGGGGCCGGCACAGATACGCAGTATTTT; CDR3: CASSYLGAGTDTQYF
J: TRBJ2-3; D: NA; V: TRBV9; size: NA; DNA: TGTGCCAGCAGCGTAGGTGGGGGGGCTGCAGATACGCAGTATTTT; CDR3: CASSVGGGAADTQYF
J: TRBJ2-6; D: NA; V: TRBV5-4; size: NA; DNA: TGTGCCAGCAGCCTCGGCGGGGGCGGCTCTGGGGCCAACGTCCTGACTTTC; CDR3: CASSLGGGGSGANVLTF